The 7 T cell receptor beta chains reported below all come from one sample, sequenced in a study of blood T cell repertoires in COVID-19 (dated by TCRdb to 2018 to 2021). The library was generated by the immunoSEQ multiplex PCR assay. The clones in this table, taken by TCRdb from immuneACCESS, are in-frame only. Not every clone is retained; where verified, under half of the shortfall comes from an unresolved V gene, and the cause of the rest is unknown. Recorded for this sample are roughly 340,000 clones; 85% to 90% of them occurred a single time. The top ten constitute just under 7.5% of the sample. The sample consisted of peripheral blood. The receptors here all came from an older woman with COVID-19, enrolled during active disease.

This clone has only one observation. The chain uses TRBV4-1 and TRBJ1-1, with no clear D. The CDR3 consists of 18 residues. Germline lookup yields CDR1 MGHRA and CDR2 YSYEKL. Trimming stripped 0 bases from V and 0 bases from J, with 17 bases between. Here the CDR3 reads CASSQDRARGSMNTEAFF. The CDR3 DNA sequence: TGCGCCAGCAGCCAAGATCGAGCCCGCGGGAGCATGAACACTGAAGCTTTCTTT.

This clone was counted a few times. The rearrangement uses TRBV30 and TRBJ1-2; D not resolved. Germline V CDR1 and CDR2: GTSNPN, SVGIG (reference sequence). CDR3 size: 12 residues. Between the trimmed V and J ends, which lost 2 bases and 7 bases, there was a span of 11 bases. For the CDR3, the DNA is TGTGCCTGGAGTCCCCGACTCTCTGGCTACACCTTC. It yields the protein CAWSPRLSGYTF.

This clone was recorded once. This sequence joins TRBV9 and TRBJ1-2, with 8 bases matching TRBD1. CDR1 is SGDLS and CDR2 is YYNGEE in the germline V gene. The CDR3 has 14 residues. Trimming removed 3 bases from V and 2 bases from J; junction bases left unmatched: 3. In DNA, the CDR3 is TGTGCCAGCAGCGCCTGGACAGGGAACTATGGCTACACCTTC. Its translation: CASSAWTGNYGYTF.

V is TRBV7-2 and J is TRBJ2-3; D might be TRBD1 (5 bases). Per germline, CDR1 SGHTA and CDR2 FQGNSA. This CDR3 has 15 residues. The germline V and J ends were trimmed by 2 bases and 0 bases, with 9 bases remaining between them. CDR3: CASSLLGASTDTQYF. The CDR3 DNA follows: TGTGCCAGCAGCTTATTAGGGGCTAGCACAGATACGCAGTATTTT. The variable domain in full, completed from reference TRBV7-2 and TRBJ2-3, reads GAGVSQSPSNKVTEKGKDVELRCDPISGHTALYWYRQSLGQGLEFLIYFQGNSAPDKSGLPSDRFSAERTGGSVSTLTIQRTQQEDSAVYLCASSLLGASTDTQYFGPGTRLTVL.

DNA for the CDR3: TGTGCCAGCAGCTTCCGGGACAGGGACCTCCTTGAAGCTTTCTTT. It codes for CASSFRDRDLLEAFF. V usage is TRBV5-6 and J usage is TRBJ1-1; 9 bases are a match to TRBD1. Germline V CDR1 and CDR2: SGHDT, YYEEEE. Losses at the gene ends were 2 bases for V and 7 bases for J; bases not matched to a gene: 9. This CDR3 is 15 amino acids long.

This chain links TRBV7-2 with TRBJ1-4, with D unresolved. The CDR3 extends over 12 amino acids. CDR1 is SGHTA, CDR2 FQGNSA, per germline. Trimming took off 0 bases at V and 10 bases at J, with 6 bases between the two ends. The CDR3 loop reads CASSLAPGKLFF. In nucleotides, the CDR3 is TGTGCCAGCAGCTTAGCGCCGGGAAAACTGTTTTTT.

The chain couples TRBV25-1 to TRBJ2-7; D remains ambiguous. Germline V gene sequence: CDR1 MGHDK, CDR2 SYGVNS. V lost 8 bases and J lost 1, with 9 bases in between. The CDR3 runs to 12 residues. The CDR3 DNA reads as TGTGCCAGCGCCTACAGTTCCTACGAGCAGTACTTC. It is translated as CASAYSSYEQYF.